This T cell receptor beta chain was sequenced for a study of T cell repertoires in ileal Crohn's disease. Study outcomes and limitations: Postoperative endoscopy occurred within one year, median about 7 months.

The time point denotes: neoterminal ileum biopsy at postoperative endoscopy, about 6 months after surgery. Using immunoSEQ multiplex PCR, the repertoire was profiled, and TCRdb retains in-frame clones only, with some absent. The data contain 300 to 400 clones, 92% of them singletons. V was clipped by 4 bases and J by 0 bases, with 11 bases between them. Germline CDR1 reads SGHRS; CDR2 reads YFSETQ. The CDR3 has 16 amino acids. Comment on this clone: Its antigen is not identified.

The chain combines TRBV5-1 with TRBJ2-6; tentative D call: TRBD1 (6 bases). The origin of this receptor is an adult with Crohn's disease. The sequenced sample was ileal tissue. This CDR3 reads CASSIGQFSGANVLTF. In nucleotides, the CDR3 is TGCGCCAGCAGCATTGGACAGTTCTCTGGGGCCAACGTCCTGACTTTC.